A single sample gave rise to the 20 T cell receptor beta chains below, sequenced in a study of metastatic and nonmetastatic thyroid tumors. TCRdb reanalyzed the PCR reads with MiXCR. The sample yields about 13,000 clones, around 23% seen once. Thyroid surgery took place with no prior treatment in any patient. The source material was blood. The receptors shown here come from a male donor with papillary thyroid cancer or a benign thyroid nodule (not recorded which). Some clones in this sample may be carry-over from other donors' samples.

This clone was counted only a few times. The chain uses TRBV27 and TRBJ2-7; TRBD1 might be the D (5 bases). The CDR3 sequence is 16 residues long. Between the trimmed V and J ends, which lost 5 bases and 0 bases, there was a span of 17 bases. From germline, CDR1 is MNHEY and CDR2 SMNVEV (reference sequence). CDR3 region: CASSPPRQGFSYEQYF. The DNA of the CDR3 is TGTGCCAGCAGTCCCCCCCGGCAGGGTTTCTCCTACGAGCAGTACTTC.

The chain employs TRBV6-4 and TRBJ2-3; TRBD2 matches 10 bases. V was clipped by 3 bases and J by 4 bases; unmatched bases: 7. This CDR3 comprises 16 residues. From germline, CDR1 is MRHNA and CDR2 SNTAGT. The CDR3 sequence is CASSESASGSPDTQYF. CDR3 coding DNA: TGTGCCAGCAGTGAATCGGCTAGCGGGAGCCCAGATACGCAGTATTTT.

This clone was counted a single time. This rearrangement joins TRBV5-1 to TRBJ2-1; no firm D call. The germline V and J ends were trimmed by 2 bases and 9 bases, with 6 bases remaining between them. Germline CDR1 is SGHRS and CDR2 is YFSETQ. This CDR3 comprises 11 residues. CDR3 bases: TGCGCCAGCAGCTTAGAGATTGAGCAGTTCTTC. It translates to CASSLEIEQFF.

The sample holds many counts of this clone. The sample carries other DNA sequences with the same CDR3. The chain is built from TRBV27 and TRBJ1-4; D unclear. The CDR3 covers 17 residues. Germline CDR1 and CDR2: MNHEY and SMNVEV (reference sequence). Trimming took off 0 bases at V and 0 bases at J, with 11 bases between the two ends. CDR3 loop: CASSLSPGGATNEKLFF. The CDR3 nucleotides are TGTGCCAGCAGTTTATCTCCCGGTGGGGCAACTAATGAAAAACTGTTTTTT.

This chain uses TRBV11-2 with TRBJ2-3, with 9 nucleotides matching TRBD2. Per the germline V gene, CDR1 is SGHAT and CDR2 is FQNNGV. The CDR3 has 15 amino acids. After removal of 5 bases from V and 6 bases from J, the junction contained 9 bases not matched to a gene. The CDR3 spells CASSKRLAAFDTQYF. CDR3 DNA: TGTGCCAGCAGCAAAAGACTAGCGGCTTTCGATACGCAGTATTTT.

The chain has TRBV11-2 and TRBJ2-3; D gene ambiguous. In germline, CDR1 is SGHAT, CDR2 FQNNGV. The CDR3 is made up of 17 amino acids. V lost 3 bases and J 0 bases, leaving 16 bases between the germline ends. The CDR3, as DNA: TGTGCCAGCAGCTTCTCACTGGACCCTTCTAGCACAGATACGCAGTATTTT. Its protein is CASSFSLDPSSTDTQYF.

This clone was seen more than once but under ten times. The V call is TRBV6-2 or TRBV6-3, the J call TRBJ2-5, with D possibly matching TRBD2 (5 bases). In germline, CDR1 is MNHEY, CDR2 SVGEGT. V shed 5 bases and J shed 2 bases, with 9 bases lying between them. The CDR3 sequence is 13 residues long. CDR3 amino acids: CASSQWEQETQYF. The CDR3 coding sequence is TGTGCCAGCAGTCAGTGGGAGCAAGAGACCCAGTACTTC.

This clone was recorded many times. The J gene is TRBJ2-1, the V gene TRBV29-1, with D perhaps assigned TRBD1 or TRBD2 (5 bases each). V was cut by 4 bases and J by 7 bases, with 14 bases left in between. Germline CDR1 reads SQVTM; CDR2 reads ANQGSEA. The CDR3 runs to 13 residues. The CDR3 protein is CSVGEGTPNEQFF. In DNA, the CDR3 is TGCAGCGTTGGCGAAGGGACCCCGAATGAGCAGTTCTTC.

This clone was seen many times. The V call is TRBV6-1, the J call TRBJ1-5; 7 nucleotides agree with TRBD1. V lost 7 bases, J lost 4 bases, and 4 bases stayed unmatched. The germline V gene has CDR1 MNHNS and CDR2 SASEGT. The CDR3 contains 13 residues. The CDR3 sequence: CASTGGMNQPQHF. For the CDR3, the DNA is TGTGCCAGCACAGGGGGGATGAATCAGCCCCAGCATTTT.

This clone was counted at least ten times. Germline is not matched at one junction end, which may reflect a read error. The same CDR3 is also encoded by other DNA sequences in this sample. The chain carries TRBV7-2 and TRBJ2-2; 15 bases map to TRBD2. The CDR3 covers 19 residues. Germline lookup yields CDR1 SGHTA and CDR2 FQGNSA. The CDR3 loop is CASSLARTSGRGDTGELFF. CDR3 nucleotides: TGTGCCAGCAGCTTAGCGAGGACTAGCGGGAGGGGCGACACTGGGGAGCTGTTTTTT. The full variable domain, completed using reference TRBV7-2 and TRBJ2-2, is GAGVSQSPSNKVTEKGKDVELRCDPISGHTALYWYRQSLGQGLEFLIYFQGNSAPDKSGLPSDRFSAERTGGSVSTLTIQRTQQEDSAVYLCASSLARTSGRGDTGELFFGEGSRLTVL.

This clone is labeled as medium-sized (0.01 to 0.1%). In DNA, the CDR3 is TGTGCCAGCAGTTTAGCCAACCAAGAGACCCAGTACTTC. Its translation is CASSLANQETQYF. V and J are TRBV28 and TRBJ2-5; the D is unclear. The CDR3 runs 13 residues. CDR1 and CDR2 (germline): MDHEN, SYDVKM. V dropped 2 bases and J dropped 0 bases, with 4 bases sitting between them.

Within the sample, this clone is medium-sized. CDR3: CSASNNNYGYTF. The CDR3 nucleotides are TGCAGTGCTAGTAATAATAACTATGGCTACACCTTC. J is TRBJ1-2 and V is TRBV20-1; unclear D gene. V lost 3 bases to trimming and J lost 1 base, with 6 bases between them. Per germline, CDR1 DFQATT and CDR2 SNEGSKA (reference sequence). This CDR3 is 12 amino acids long.

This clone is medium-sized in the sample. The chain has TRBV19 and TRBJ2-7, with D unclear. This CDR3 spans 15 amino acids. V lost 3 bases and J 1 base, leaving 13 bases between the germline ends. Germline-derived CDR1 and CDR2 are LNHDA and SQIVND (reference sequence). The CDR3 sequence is CASSINSLYSYEQYF. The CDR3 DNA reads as TGTGCCAGTAGTATTAACAGTCTATATTCCTACGAGCAGTACTTC.

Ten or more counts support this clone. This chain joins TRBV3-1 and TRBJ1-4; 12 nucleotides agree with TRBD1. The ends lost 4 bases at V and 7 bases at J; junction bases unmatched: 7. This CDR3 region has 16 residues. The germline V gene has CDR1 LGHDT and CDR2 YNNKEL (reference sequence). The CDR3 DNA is TGTGCCAGCAGCCCGGGACAGGGGGCGCCTGGTGAAAAACTGTTTTTT. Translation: CASSPGQGAPGEKLFF.

CDR3 in DNA: TGTGCCAGCAGTGAGTGGGGCGCGAGCACCGGGGAGCTGTTTTTT. Protein product: CASSEWGASTGELFF. The gene calls are TRBV6-1 and TRBJ2-2; a weak D match, TRBD1 (5 bases). The CDR3 covers 15 residues. V lost 3 bases and J 4 bases, leaving 12 bases between the germline ends. CDR1 and CDR2 (germline): MNHNS, SASEGT.

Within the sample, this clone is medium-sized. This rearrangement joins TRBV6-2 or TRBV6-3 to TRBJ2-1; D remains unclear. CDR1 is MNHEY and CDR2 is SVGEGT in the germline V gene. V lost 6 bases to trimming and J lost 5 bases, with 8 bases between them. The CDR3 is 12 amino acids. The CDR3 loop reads CASSPQDNEQFF. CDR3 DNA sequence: TGTGCCAGCAGCCCCCAGGACAATGAGCAGTTCTTC.

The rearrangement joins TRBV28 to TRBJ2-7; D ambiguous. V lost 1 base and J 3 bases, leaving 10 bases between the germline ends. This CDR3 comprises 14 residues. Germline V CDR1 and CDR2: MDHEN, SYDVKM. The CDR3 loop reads CASSLFSESYEQYF. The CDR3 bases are TGTGCCAGCAGTTTATTCTCGGAGAGCTACGAGCAGTACTTC.

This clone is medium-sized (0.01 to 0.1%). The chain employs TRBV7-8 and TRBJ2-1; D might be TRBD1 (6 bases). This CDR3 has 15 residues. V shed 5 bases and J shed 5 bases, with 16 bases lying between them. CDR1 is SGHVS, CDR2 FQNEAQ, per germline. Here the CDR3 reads CASSGPGTLHNEQFF. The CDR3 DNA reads TGTGCCAGCAGCGGCCCCGGGACATTACACAATGAGCAGTTCTTC. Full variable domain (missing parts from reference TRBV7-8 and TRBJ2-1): GAGVSQSPRYKVAKRGQDVALRCDPISGHVSLFWYQQALGQGPEFLTYFQNEAQLDKSGLPSDRFFAERPEGSVSTLKIQRTQQEDSAVYLCASSGPGTLHNEQFFGPGTRLTVL.

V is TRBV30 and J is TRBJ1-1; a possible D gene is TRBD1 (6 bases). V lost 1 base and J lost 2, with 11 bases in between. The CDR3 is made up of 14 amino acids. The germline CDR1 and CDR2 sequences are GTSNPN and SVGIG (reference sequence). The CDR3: CAWSDAQGNTEAFF. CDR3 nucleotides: TGTGCCTGGAGTGACGCACAGGGAAACACTGAAGCTTTCTTT.

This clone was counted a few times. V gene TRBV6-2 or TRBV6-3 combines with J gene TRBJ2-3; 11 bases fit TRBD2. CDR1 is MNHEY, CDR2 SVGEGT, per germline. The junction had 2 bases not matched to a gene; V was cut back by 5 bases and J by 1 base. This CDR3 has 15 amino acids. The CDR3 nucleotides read TGTGCCAGCAGTGCGACTAGCGGGGGCACAGATACGCAGTATTTT. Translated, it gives CASSATSGGTDTQYF.